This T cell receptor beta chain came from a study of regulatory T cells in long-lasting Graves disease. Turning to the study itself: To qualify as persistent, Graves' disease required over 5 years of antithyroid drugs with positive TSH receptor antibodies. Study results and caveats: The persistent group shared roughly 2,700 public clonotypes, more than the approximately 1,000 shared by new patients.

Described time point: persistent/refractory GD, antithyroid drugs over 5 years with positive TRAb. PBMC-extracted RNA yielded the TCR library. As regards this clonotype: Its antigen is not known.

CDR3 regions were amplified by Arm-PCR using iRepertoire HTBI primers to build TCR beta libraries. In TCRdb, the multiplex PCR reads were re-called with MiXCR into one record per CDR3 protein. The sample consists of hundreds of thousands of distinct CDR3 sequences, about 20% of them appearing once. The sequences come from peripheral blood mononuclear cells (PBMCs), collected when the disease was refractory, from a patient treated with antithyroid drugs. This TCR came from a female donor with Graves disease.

Here the CDR3 DNA reads TGTGCCAGCAGCCGATCGTACGCTAACACCGGGGAGCTGTTTTTT. Protein: CASSRSYANTGELFF. V and J are TRBV3-1 and TRBJ2-2; the D is unclear. Trimming cost V 4 bases and J 2 bases, with 11 bases left between them. The CDR3 extends over 15 amino acids. Germline V lookup: CDR1 LGHDT, CDR2 YNNKEL (reference sequence).